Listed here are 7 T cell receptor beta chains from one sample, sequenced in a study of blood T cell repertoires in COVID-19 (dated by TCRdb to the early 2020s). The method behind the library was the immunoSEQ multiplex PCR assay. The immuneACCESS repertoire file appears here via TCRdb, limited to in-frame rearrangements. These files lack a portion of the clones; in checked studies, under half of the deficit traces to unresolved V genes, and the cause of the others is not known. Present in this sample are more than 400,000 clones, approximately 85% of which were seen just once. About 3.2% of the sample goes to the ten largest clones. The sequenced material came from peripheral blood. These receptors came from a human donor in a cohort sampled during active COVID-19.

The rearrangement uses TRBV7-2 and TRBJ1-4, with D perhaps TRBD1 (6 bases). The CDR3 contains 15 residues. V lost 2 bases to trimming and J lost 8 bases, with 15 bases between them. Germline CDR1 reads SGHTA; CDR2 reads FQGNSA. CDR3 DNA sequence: TGTGCCAGCAGCTTATTTGTGGGGACACCAGAAAAACTGTTTTTT. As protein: CASSLFVGTPEKLFF.

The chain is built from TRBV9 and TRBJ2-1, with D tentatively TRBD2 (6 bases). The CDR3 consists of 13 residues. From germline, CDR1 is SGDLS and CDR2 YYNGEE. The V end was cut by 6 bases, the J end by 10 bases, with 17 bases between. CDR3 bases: TGTGCCAGCACCAAAGGAGGAGGGGAAGAGCAGTTCTTC. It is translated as CASTKGGGEEQFF.

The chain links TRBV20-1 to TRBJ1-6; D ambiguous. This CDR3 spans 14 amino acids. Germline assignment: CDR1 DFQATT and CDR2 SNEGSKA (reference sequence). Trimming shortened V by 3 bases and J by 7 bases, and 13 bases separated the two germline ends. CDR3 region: CSASQFAENSPLHF. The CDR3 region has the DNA TGCAGTGCTAGTCAGTTCGCAGAAAATTCACCCCTCCACTTT.

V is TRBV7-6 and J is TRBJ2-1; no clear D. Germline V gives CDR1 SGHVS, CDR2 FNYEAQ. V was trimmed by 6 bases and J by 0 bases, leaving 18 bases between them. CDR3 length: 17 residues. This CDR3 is CASSHLVAASSYNEQFF. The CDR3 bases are TGTGCCAGCAGTCACCTGGTGGCGGCGAGCTCCTACAATGAGCAGTTCTTC.

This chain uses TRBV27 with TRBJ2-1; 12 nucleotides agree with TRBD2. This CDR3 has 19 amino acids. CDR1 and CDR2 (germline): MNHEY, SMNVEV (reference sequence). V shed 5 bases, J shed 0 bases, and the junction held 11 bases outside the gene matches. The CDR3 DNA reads TGTGCCAGCAGTCCCTTGGGACTAGCGGGCGACAGCTCCTACAATGAGCAGTTCTTC. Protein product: CASSPLGLAGDSSYNEQFF.

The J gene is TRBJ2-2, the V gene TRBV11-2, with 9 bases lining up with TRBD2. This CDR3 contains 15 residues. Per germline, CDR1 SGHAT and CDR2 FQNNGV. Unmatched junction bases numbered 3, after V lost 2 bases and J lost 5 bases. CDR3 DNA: TGTGCCAGCAGCTTAATGGCGGGGGGGACCGGGGAGCTGTTTTTT. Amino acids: CASSLMAGGTGELFF.

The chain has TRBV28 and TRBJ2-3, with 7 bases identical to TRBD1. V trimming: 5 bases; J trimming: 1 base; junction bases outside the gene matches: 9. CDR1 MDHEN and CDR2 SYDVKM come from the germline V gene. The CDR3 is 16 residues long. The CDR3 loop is CASSGDSHFGTDTQYF. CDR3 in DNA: TGTGCCAGCAGTGGGGACAGCCACTTCGGCACAGATACGCAGTATTTT. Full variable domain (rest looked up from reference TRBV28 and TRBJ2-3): DVKVTQSSRYLVKRTGEKVFLECVQDMDHENMFWYRQDPGLGLRLIYFSYDVKMKEKGDIPEGYSVSREKKERFSLILESASTNQTSMYLCASSGDSHFGTDTQYFGPGTRLTVL.